The entry that follows covers one TCR beta chain sequence. Its cognate antigen is unknown. This record comes from a study of cytomegalovirus exposure and HLA in healthy donors. Findings and limits, study-wide: A cluster of highly shared sequence variants was likely a sequencing artifact.

CDR1 is MDHEN, CDR2 SYDVKM, per germline. Trimming pared 5 bases from V and 0 bases from J, leaving 12 bases between. The CDR3 totals 15 residues. The study ran its PCR with 60 Vbeta and 13 Jbeta primers. Data came from immunoSEQ multiplex PCR; TCRdb stores just in-frame clones and leaves some out. This table holds over 150,000 clones, roughly four fifths found once. Healthy individuals who donated bone marrow served as the donors. The source of this sequence is a man between 50 and 59 years old in good health and CMV-seropositive. The sequenced sample was PBMCs. The rearrangement joins TRBV28 to TRBJ2-3; D is possibly TRBD2 (5 bases). The CDR3 protein is CASSLGISSTDTQYF. CDR3 coding DNA: TGTGCCAGCAGTCTCGGGATTTCTAGCACAGATACGCAGTATTTT.